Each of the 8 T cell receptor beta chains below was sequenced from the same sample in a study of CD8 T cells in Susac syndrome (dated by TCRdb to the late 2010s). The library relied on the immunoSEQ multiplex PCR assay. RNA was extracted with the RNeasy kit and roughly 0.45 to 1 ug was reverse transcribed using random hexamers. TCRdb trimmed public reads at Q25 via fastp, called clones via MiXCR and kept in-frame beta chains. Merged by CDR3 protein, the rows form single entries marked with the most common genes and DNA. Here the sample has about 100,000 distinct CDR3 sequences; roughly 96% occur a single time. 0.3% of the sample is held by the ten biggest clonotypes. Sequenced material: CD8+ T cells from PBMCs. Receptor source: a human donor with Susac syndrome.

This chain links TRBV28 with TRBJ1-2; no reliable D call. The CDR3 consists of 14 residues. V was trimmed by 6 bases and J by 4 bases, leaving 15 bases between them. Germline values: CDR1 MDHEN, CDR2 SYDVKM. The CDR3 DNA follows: TGTGCCAGCAGCCGACGATCCACGAGCTATGGCTACACCTTC. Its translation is CASSRRSTSYGYTF.

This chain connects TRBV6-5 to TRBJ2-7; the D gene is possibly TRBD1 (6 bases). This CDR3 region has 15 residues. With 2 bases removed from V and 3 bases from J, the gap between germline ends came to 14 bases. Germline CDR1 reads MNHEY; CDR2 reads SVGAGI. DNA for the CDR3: TGTGCCAGCAGTTACGGGGACATCAGGGGCTACGAGCAGTACTTC. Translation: CASSYGDIRGYEQYF.

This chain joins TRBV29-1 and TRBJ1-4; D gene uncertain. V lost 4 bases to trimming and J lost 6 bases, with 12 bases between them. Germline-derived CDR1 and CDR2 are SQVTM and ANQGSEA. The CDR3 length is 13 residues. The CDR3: CSVGGQLDEKLFF. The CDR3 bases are TGCAGCGTTGGAGGCCAGTTAGATGAAAAACTGTTTTTT.

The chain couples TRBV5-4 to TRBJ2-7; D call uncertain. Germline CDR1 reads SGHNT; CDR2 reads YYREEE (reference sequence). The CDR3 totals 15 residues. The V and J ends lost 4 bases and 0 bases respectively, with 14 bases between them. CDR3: CASSRHGSSSYEQYF. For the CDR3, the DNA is TGTGCCAGCAGCCGCCACGGTTCTAGCTCCTACGAGCAGTACTTC.

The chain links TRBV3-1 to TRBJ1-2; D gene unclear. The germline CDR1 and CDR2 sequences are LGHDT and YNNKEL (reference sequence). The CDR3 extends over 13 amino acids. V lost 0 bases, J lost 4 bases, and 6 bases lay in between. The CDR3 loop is CASSQEPGYGYTF. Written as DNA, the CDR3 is TGTGCCAGCAGCCAAGAGCCGGGCTATGGCTACACCTTC.

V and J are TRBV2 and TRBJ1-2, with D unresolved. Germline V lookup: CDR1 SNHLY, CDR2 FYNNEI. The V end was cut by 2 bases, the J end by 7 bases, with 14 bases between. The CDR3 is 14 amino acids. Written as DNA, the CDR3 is TGTGCCAGCAGTGAATTCACAGTCAGTGGTGGCTACACCTTC. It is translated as CASSEFTVSGGYTF.

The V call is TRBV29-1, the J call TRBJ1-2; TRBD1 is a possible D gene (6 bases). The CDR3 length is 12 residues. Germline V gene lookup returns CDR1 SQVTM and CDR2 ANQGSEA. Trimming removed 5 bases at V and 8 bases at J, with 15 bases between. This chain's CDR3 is CSVLTGIGGYTF. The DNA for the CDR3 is TGCAGCGTTCTCACAGGGATTGGCGGCTACACCTTC. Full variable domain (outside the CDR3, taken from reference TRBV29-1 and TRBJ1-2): SAVISQKPSRDICQRGTSLTIQCQVDSQVTMMFWYRQQPGQSLTLIATANQGSEATYESGFVIDKFPISRPNLTFSTLTVSNMSPEDSSIYLCSVLTGIGGYTFGSGTRLTVV.

CDR3 sequence reads: CASSQHGAGAGNEQFF. Here the CDR3 DNA reads TGCGCCAGCAGCCAGCATGGAGCGGGAGCGGGCAATGAGCAGTTCTTC. J is TRBJ2-1 and V is TRBV4-1; the match to TRBD2 covers 8 bases. Germline CDR1 reads MGHRA; CDR2 reads YSYEKL. V dropped 3 bases and J dropped 6; count of bases not matched to a gene: 10. The CDR3 sequence is 16 residues long.